The 4 T cell receptor beta chains given below trace back to one sample, sequenced in a study of beta chain features in type 1 diabetes. Sequencing targeted expressed TCRB transcripts, as all isolated RNA had been reverse transcribed. Method: immunoSEQ multiplex PCR; TCRdb's copy keeps in-frame clones and lacks some. Altogether 250,000 to 300,000 clones are present, approximately 15% being singletons, with the ten largest covering about 0.015%. The antigens of these receptors remain unknown. Whole-study results and caveats: Across all four CD4+ subsets, people with type 1 diabetes showed modestly shorter TCRB CDR3s.

The sample comprised naive CD4+ T cells from blood. The source is a man between 25 and 39 years old with type 1 diabetes.

This chain joins TRBV7-2 and TRBJ1-1; TRBD1 aligns across 7 bases. The CDR3 has 14 amino acids. The V gene's germline CDR1 is SGHTA and CDR2 FQGNSA. J was trimmed by 1 base and V by 6 bases; bases with no gene match: 5. CDR3 region: CASRNNRGNTEAFF. The CDR3 region has the DNA TGTGCCAGCAGGAATAACAGGGGGAACACTGAAGCTTTCTTT.

Here the CDR3 DNA reads TGTGCCAGCAGTGGGACTAGCGGGAGGGCCGCCGGGGAGCTGTTTTTT. It translates to CASSGTSGRAAGELFF. V is TRBV2 and J is TRBJ2-2; 15 bases align to TRBD2. Unmatched junction bases numbered 3, after V lost 4 bases and J lost 6 bases. The CDR3 contains 16 residues. Germline V CDR1 and CDR2: SNHLY, FYNNEI.

This clone appeared a few times. The chain links TRBV9 to TRBJ2-1; 7 bases match TRBD2. CDR1 is SGDLS and CDR2 is YYNGEE in the germline V gene. CDR3 length: 18 amino acids. V was clipped by 4 bases and J by 4 bases; unmatched bases: 17. DNA of the CDR3: TGTGCCAGCAGCCGCCCCGCGTGGACTAGTCGGGAATACAATGAGCAGTTCTTC. Its protein product is CASSRPAWTSREYNEQFF.

Concerning this clone itself: Additional DNA sequences in this sample encode the identical CDR3. The gene calls are TRBV2 and TRBJ1-1, with 9 bases fitting TRBD1. Germline CDR1 is SNHLY and CDR2 is FYNNEI. The CDR3 is 13 amino acids. The J segment lost 2 bases and the V segment lost 6 bases, leaving 1 base of the junction unmatched. This CDR3 reads CASRDRGNTEAFF. The DNA for the CDR3 is TGTGCCAGCAGGGACAGGGGAAACACTGAAGCTTTCTTT.